Listed below are T cell receptor beta chains from one sample, sequenced in a study of blood T cell repertoires in COVID-19. TCRdb keeps only in-frame clones here, not all; method: immunoSEQ multiplex PCR. The sample contains under 250,000 clones, around 82% of which appear only once. Sequencing was performed on peripheral blood. These receptors were obtained from a man aged 45-65 years with active or convalescent COVID-19. CDR3s include the opening cysteine and the closing phenylalanine or tryptophan. A D gene is named only where the DNA matches it firmly. Size is omitted from some rows. Given values are once, few, many or a class for expanded clones.

clone size: NA; V gene: TRBV4-1; D gene: TRBD2; J gene: TRBJ2-7; CDR3 DNA: TGCGCCAGCAGCCAACCCACTAGCGGGAGCTCCTACGAGCAGTACTTC; CDR3 protein: CASSQPTSGSSYEQYF
clone size: NA; V gene: TRBV6-1; D gene: TRBD1; J gene: TRBJ1-1; CDR3 DNA: TGTGCCAGCAGTGAACTAGGGACAGGGGGCACTGAAGCTTTCTTT; CDR3 protein: CASSELGTGGTEAFF
clone size: NA; V gene: TRBV6-2/TRBV6-3; D gene: TRBD2; J gene: TRBJ2-1; CDR3 DNA: TGTGCCAGCAGTTCCACCCCTAGCGGGGGTATCCACTACAATGAGCAGTTCTTC; CDR3 protein: CASSSTPSGGIHYNEQFF
clone size: NA; V gene: TRBV9; D gene: TRBD2; J gene: TRBJ2-5; CDR3 DNA: TGTGCCAGCAGCGTTGGACTAGCGGGGGACCTACAAGAGACCCAGTACTTC; CDR3 protein: CASSVGLAGDLQETQYF
clone size: NA; V gene: TRBV19; D gene: TRBD2; J gene: TRBJ2-5; CDR3 DNA: TGTGCCAGTAGTATAGATAGCGGGGGACGGGAGACCCAGTACTTC; CDR3 protein: CASSIDSGGRETQYF
clone size: few; V gene: TRBV10-3; D gene: NA; J gene: TRBJ1-1; CDR3 DNA: TGTGCCATCAGGGTAGGGGGAACTGAAGCTTTCTTT; CDR3 protein: CAIRVGGTEAFF
clone size: NA; V gene: TRBV7-2; D gene: NA; J gene: TRBJ1-3; CDR3 DNA: TGTGCCAGCAGCTTAGCGCTAGGCTCTGGAAACACCATATATTTT; CDR3 protein: CASSLALGSGNTIYF
clone size: NA; V gene: TRBV6-5; D gene: TRBD1; J gene: TRBJ1-2; CDR3 DNA: TGTGCCAGCAGCCGACAGGGGGCACGCGGCTACACCTTC; CDR3 protein: CASSRQGARGYTF
clone size: NA; V gene: TRBV18; D gene: TRBD1; J gene: TRBJ1-2; CDR3 DNA: TGTGCCAGCTCACCTAACGGACAGGGGGCGAACTATGGCTACACCTTC; CDR3 protein: CASSPNGQGANYGYTF
clone size: NA; V gene: TRBV7-9; D gene: TRBD2; J gene: TRBJ2-3; CDR3 DNA: TGTGCCAGCAGCTCTAGCGGGGGGCCGACTACGCAGTATTTT; CDR3 protein: CASSSSGGPTTQYF
clone size: NA; V gene: TRBV7-2; D gene: NA; J gene: TRBJ1-2; CDR3 DNA: TGTGCCAGCAGCCAAGACAGTAGGGGTGGCTACACCTTC; CDR3 protein: CASSQDSRGGYTF
clone size: NA; V gene: TRBV5-5; D gene: NA; J gene: TRBJ2-7; CDR3 DNA: TGTGCCAGCAGCCCGAGGACACTATACGAGCAGTACTTC; CDR3 protein: CASSPRTLYEQYF
clone size: NA; V gene: TRBV3-1/TRBV3-2; D gene: NA; J gene: TRBJ1-1; CDR3 DNA: TGTGCCAGCAGCCCGCGACGGGAGGGGAACACTGAAGCTTTCTTT; CDR3 protein: CASSPRREGNTEAFF
clone size: NA; V gene: TRBV27; D gene: NA; J gene: TRBJ1-1; CDR3 DNA: TGTGCCAGCAGTCCCGGACAGACCCGCCGGAACACTGAAGCTTTCTTT; CDR3 protein: CASSPGQTRRNTEAFF
clone size: NA; V gene: TRBV18; D gene: NA; J gene: TRBJ1-4; CDR3 DNA: TGTGCCAGCTCACCATGGACAGTTTCTAATGAAAAACTGTTTTTT; CDR3 protein: CASSPWTVSNEKLFF
clone size: NA; V gene: TRBV28; D gene: TRBD1; J gene: TRBJ2-1; CDR3 DNA: TGTGCCAGCAGTTTATTCGGGGGGACAGGGGGTTTCAATGAGCAGTTCTTC; CDR3 protein: CASSLFGGTGGFNEQFF
clone size: once; V gene: TRBV30; D gene: NA; J gene: TRBJ1-3; CDR3 DNA: TGTGCCTGGAGTTGGCAGGGTACTGGAAACACCATATATTTT; CDR3 protein: CAWSWQGTGNTIYF
clone size: NA; V gene: TRBV29-1; D gene: NA; J gene: TRBJ1-4; CDR3 DNA: TGCAGCGTGGGAGACAGGCCCAATGAAAAACTGTTTTTT; CDR3 protein: CSVGDRPNEKLFF
clone size: NA; V gene: TRBV18; D gene: TRBD1; J gene: TRBJ1-4; CDR3 DNA: TGTGCCAGCTCACCGACAGGGGCTAATGAAAAACTGTTTTTT; CDR3 protein: CASSPTGANEKLFF
clone size: once; V gene: TRBV11-3; D gene: TRBD1; J gene: TRBJ1-2; CDR3 DNA: TGTGCCAGCAGCTTAAGGAGGGGGCGAGATGGCTACACCTTC; CDR3 protein: CASSLRRGRDGYTF
clone size: NA; V gene: TRBV11-2; D gene: NA; J gene: TRBJ2-5; CDR3 DNA: TGTGCCAGCAGCGTCGGGATCCGTGAGACCCAGTACTTC; CDR3 protein: CASSVGIRETQYF
clone size: NA; V gene: TRBV5-1; D gene: NA; J gene: TRBJ2-7; CDR3 DNA: TGCGCCAGCAGCGCGGGGAGCTCCTACGAGCAGTACTTC; CDR3 protein: CASSAGSSYEQYF
clone size: NA; V gene: TRBV21-1; D gene: NA; J gene: TRBJ2-1; CDR3 DNA: TGTGCCAGCGGACCTAGCGGGGGGGACAAAGAGCAGTTCTTC; CDR3 protein: CASGPSGGDKEQFF
clone size: NA; V gene: TRBV4-1; D gene: NA; J gene: TRBJ1-2; CDR3 DNA: TGCGCCAGCAGCCAAGATCGCGACAGCGCTAACTATGGCTACACCTTC; CDR3 protein: CASSQDRDSANYGYTF
clone size: few; V gene: TRBV28; D gene: TRBD1; J gene: TRBJ1-5; CDR3 DNA: TGTGCCAGCAGTTCCGGTACGGGACAGGTTAGCAATCAGCCCCAGCATTTT; CDR3 protein: CASSSGTGQVSNQPQHF
clone size: NA; V gene: TRBV15; D gene: NA; J gene: TRBJ2-3; CDR3 DNA: TGTGCCACCAGCAGAGATGGACTGAACACAGATACGCAGTATTTT; CDR3 protein: CATSRDGLNTDTQYF
clone size: NA; V gene: TRBV20-1; D gene: TRBD1; J gene: TRBJ1-6; CDR3 DNA: TGCAGTGCTAGTCCCTACAGGGGAGTGGATTCACCCCTCCACTTT; CDR3 protein: CSASPYRGVDSPLHF
clone size: NA; V gene: TRBV28; D gene: NA; J gene: TRBJ2-7; CDR3 DNA: TGTGCCAGCAGTTTAGGGGGCCTCCTTTTCTACGAGCAGTACTTC; CDR3 protein: CASSLGGLLFYEQYF
clone size: NA; V gene: TRBV6-5; D gene: TRBD1; J gene: TRBJ2-3; CDR3 DNA: TGTGCCAGCAGTCGTCCCGGGACAGGAACAGATACGCAGTATTTT; CDR3 protein: CASSRPGTGTDTQYF
clone size: once; V gene: TRBV19; D gene: NA; J gene: TRBJ2-7; CDR3 DNA: TGTGCCAGTAGTATGGCTCAGGGGAAAGGGCTAACCTACGAGCAGTACTTC; CDR3 protein: CASSMAQGKGLTYEQYF
clone size: NA; V gene: TRBV9; D gene: TRBD1; J gene: TRBJ2-5; CDR3 DNA: TGTGCCAGCAGCACCCATTTAGGACAGGGACAAGAGACCCAGTACTTC; CDR3 protein: CASSTHLGQGQETQYF
clone size: NA; V gene: TRBV18; D gene: NA; J gene: TRBJ1-2; CDR3 DNA: TGTGCCAGCTCACCCCCGGCGGGAACCTTCTATGGCTACACCTTC; CDR3 protein: CASSPPAGTFYGYTF
clone size: NA; V gene: TRBV28; D gene: TRBD1; J gene: TRBJ1-2; CDR3 DNA: TGTGCCAGCAGTCAAGACAGGGGCGGGGGCTACACCTTC; CDR3 protein: CASSQDRGGGYTF
clone size: few; V gene: TRBV11-1; D gene: NA; J gene: TRBJ1-2; CDR3 DNA: TGTGCCAGCAGCTTAGGACAGGTGGATGGCTACACCTTC; CDR3 protein: CASSLGQVDGYTF
clone size: NA; V gene: TRBV18; D gene: NA; J gene: TRBJ2-7; CDR3 DNA: TGTGCCAGCTCACCCTCGAGCTCCTACGAGCAGTACTTC; CDR3 protein: CASSPSSSYEQYF
clone size: NA; V gene: TRBV3-1/TRBV3-2; D gene: TRBD1; J gene: TRBJ1-2; CDR3 DNA: TGTGCCAGCAGCCAAGATGGGACAGGGATTGGCTACACCTTC; CDR3 protein: CASSQDGTGIGYTF
clone size: once; V gene: TRBV12-3/TRBV12-4; D gene: TRBD2; J gene: TRBJ2-5; CDR3 DNA: TGTGCCAGTACAGCGGGGGGTGTTGAGACCCAGTACTTC; CDR3 protein: CASTAGGVETQYF
clone size: NA; V gene: TRBV28; D gene: TRBD1; J gene: TRBJ2-7; CDR3 DNA: TGTGCCAGCAGTCTGCAGGGGGCGTGGGTTGGCGAGCAGTACTTC; CDR3 protein: CASSLQGAWVGEQYF
clone size: NA; V gene: TRBV21-1; D gene: NA; J gene: TRBJ1-3; CDR3 DNA: TGTGCCAGCAGCCCCCGAGCGGGGACAGGGGAAGGCACCATATATTTT; CDR3 protein: CASSPRAGTGEGTIYF
clone size: once; V gene: TRBV5-1; D gene: NA; J gene: TRBJ1-1; CDR3 DNA: TGCGCCAGCAGCTTTTTAGGGGGAAGGGACACTGAAGCTTTCTTT; CDR3 protein: CASSFLGGRDTEAFF
clone size: once; V gene: TRBV10-1; D gene: NA; J gene: TRBJ1-6; CDR3 DNA: TGCGCCAGCATCTTTCAGGTCGTCTCCTATAATTCACCCCTCCACTTT; CDR3 protein: CASIFQVVSYNSPLHF
clone size: NA; V gene: TRBV18; D gene: TRBD1; J gene: TRBJ2-7; CDR3 DNA: TGTGCCAGCTCACTCCGACAGGGGGCAGACGAGCAGTACTTC; CDR3 protein: CASSLRQGADEQYF
clone size: NA; V gene: TRBV7-3; D gene: NA; J gene: TRBJ2-3; CDR3 DNA: TGTGCCAGCAGCTTAGGTGGGGCCCGCACAGATACGCAGTATTTT; CDR3 protein: CASSLGGARTDTQYF
clone size: NA; V gene: TRBV7-3; D gene: NA; J gene: TRBJ1-1; CDR3 DNA: TGTGCCAGCAGTTCCACGGAGGGGCTGGGAGACCTAAACCTTGAAGCTTTCTTT; CDR3 protein: CASSSTEGLGDLNLEAFF
clone size: NA; V gene: TRBV7-9; D gene: TRBD1; J gene: TRBJ2-7; CDR3 DNA: TGTGCCAGCACCCCTCACAGGGGCGAGCAGTACTTC; CDR3 protein: CASTPHRGEQYF
clone size: NA; V gene: TRBV19; D gene: NA; J gene: TRBJ1-1; CDR3 DNA: TGTGCCAGTACCTGGGCAGGGGACACTGAAGCTTTCTTT; CDR3 protein: CASTWAGDTEAFF
clone size: many; V gene: TRBV4-1; D gene: NA; J gene: TRBJ1-1; CDR3 DNA: TGCGCCAGCAGCCTGACTCGGACAGCCTTAAAGGGAACTGAAGCTTTCTTT; CDR3 protein: CASSLTRTALKGTEAFF
clone size: NA; V gene: TRBV7-2; D gene: TRBD1; J gene: TRBJ1-1; CDR3 DNA: TGTGCCAGCAGCTTAGGACAGGGGTTTCTTGAAGCTTTCTTT; CDR3 protein: CASSLGQGFLEAFF
clone size: NA; V gene: TRBV12-3/TRBV12-4; D gene: NA; J gene: TRBJ1-1; CDR3 DNA: TGTGCCAGCAGTTTACGACAGGACACTGAAGCTTTCTTT; CDR3 protein: CASSLRQDTEAFF
clone size: NA; V gene: TRBV7-2; D gene: NA; J gene: TRBJ2-1; CDR3 DNA: TGTGCCAGCAGTTCGACAGTAACGGGTAGGGATGAGCAGTTCTTC; CDR3 protein: CASSSTVTGRDEQFF
clone size: once; V gene: TRBV10-3; D gene: NA; J gene: TRBJ1-3; CDR3 DNA: TGTGCCATCAGTGCTACGACCCCCGGGAGGTCTGGAAACACCATATATTTT; CDR3 protein: CAISATTPGRSGNTIYF
clone size: NA; V gene: TRBV2; D gene: TRBD2; J gene: TRBJ2-3; CDR3 DNA: TGTGCCAGCATTTTGCGGGGGGATACAGATACGCAGTATTTT; CDR3 protein: CASILRGDTDTQYF
clone size: NA; V gene: TRBV2; D gene: NA; J gene: TRBJ2-5; CDR3 DNA: TGTGCCAGCAGTGATCGAAAAGCGGAAGAGACCCAGTACTTC; CDR3 protein: CASSDRKAEETQYF
clone size: NA; V gene: TRBV4-1; D gene: NA; J gene: TRBJ2-7; CDR3 DNA: TGCGCCAGCAGCCAAGATGGGGCAGAGGACGAGCAGTACTTC; CDR3 protein: CASSQDGAEDEQYF
clone size: NA; V gene: TRBV7-9; D gene: TRBD1; J gene: TRBJ1-6; CDR3 DNA: TGTGCCAGCAGCTGGGGGGACAGATTTAATTCACCCCTCCACTTT; CDR3 protein: CASSWGDRFNSPLHF
clone size: NA; V gene: TRBV9; D gene: TRBD2; J gene: TRBJ2-5; CDR3 DNA: TGTGCCAGCAGCGAGACCGGGACTAGCGGGGGGCCCGCCCAAGAGACCCAGTACTTC; CDR3 protein: CASSETGTSGGPAQETQYF
clone size: once; V gene: TRBV9; D gene: TRBD1; J gene: TRBJ1-2; CDR3 DNA: TGTGCCAGCAGCGCCGGACAGGGGCGCGATAGCTACACCTTC; CDR3 protein: CASSAGQGRDSYTF
clone size: NA; V gene: TRBV28; D gene: NA; J gene: TRBJ2-7; CDR3 DNA: TGTGCCAGCACTACCCTCTACGAGCAGTACTTC; CDR3 protein: CASTTLYEQYF
clone size: NA; V gene: TRBV7-8; D gene: NA; J gene: TRBJ2-4; CDR3 DNA: TGTGCCAGCAGCCTAAGCGACAAAAACATTCAGTACTTC; CDR3 protein: CASSLSDKNIQYF